What follows are 11 T cell receptor beta chains derived from one specimen sequenced in a study of monozygotic twins with inflammatory bowel disease. For each CDR3 protein, TCRdb gives one entry from its re-call of the 5' RACE reads, without DNA. The sample table sets out about 330,000 distinct CDR3 sequences. The sequenced material came from blood. These receptor sequences come from a human donor with ulcerative colitis or Crohn's disease, or a healthy co-twin of an affected twin (not recorded which).

The CDR3 is CASSPNRARDMNTEAFF. J is TRBJ1-1 and V is TRBV28; TCRdb calls TRBD1, which cannot be checked without DNA. CDR3 length: 17 residues. The germline gives CDR1 MDHEN, CDR2 SYDVKM.

The chain links TRBV18 to TRBJ2-1; TCRdb returns TRBD1, unconfirmable since there is no DNA. This CDR3 has 14 residues. Germline CDR1 KGHSH, CDR2 LQKENI. The CDR3 sequence is CASSPGQGSYEQFF.

The chain links TRBV7-8 to TRBJ2-3; TCRdb calls TRBD2, which cannot be checked without DNA. The CDR3 loop spans 16 amino acids. Germline CDR1 is SGHVS and CDR2 is FQNEAQ. CDR3 sequence reads: CASSYLTSGSTDTQYF.

This chain links TRBV7-2 with TRBJ2-6. The CDR3 has 14 residues. CDR1 SGHTA and CDR2 FQGNSA come from the germline V gene. The CDR3 sequence is CASSRLEGANVLTF.

The gene calls are TRBV7-2 and TRBJ2-4; the TCRdb call, TRBD1, lacks DNA for checking. The CDR3 totals 14 residues. Germline lookup yields CDR1 SGHTA and CDR2 FQGNSA. CDR3 sequence: CASSLGPPGNIQYF.

The chain uses TRBV9 and TRBJ2-1. The germline CDR1 and CDR2 sequences are SGDLS and YYNGEE. This CDR3 comprises 12 residues. The CDR3 reads CASSGTPNEQFF.

The V and J genes are TRBV7-2 and TRBJ2-3; the D call from TCRdb, TRBD1, cannot be confirmed without DNA. The CDR3 is 15 residues long. Germline V CDR1 and CDR2: SGHTA, FQGNSA. The CDR3 reads CASSLVRRGSGTQYF.

This CDR3 reads CASSYTENTEAFF. The chain has TRBV12-3 or TRBV12-4 and TRBJ1-1. The CDR3 totals 13 residues.

This chain uses TRBV25-1 with TRBJ1-2. Per the germline V gene, CDR1 is MGHDK and CDR2 is SYGVNS. The CDR3 is made up of 15 amino acids. The chain's CDR3 is CASSPQGRETLGYTF.

This chain uses TRBV7-2 with TRBJ1-1; the D call of TRBD1 rests on TCRdb alone, since no DNA is present to check it. The CDR3 is made up of 14 amino acids. Germline V gives CDR1 SGHTA, CDR2 FQGNSA. CDR3 sequence: CASSLESGLNEAFF.

The chain combines TRBV29-1 with TRBJ2-7. Germline V CDR1 and CDR2: SQVTM, ANQGSEA. The CDR3 contains 12 residues. Here the CDR3 reads CSVAGISYEQYF.